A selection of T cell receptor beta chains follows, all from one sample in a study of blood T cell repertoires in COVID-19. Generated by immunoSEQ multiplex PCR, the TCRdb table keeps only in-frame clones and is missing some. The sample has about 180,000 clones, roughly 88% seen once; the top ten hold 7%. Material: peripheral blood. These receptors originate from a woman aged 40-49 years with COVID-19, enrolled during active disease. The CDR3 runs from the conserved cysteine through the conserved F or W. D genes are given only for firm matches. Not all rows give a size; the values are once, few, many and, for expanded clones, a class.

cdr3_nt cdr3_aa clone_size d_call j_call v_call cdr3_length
TGCGCCAGCAGCTCGGACGGGACAACTTCCTACGAGCAGTACTTC CASSSDGTTSYEQYF - - TRBJ2-7 TRBV5-1 15
TGTGCCAGCAGCTTCGCTAGCGGCTCCTACGAGCAGTACTTC CASSFASGSYEQYF - TRBD2 TRBJ2-7 TRBV5-8 14
TGTGCCAGTAGTATCGACGCCAGGGTCACTGAAGCTTTCTTT CASSIDARVTEAFF - - TRBJ1-1 TRBV19 14
TGTGCCAGCAGCCCTTTCCCCGGCGGAACTAACTATGGCTACACCTTC CASSPFPGGTNYGYTF once - TRBJ1-2 TRBV4-2 16
TGTGCCAGCAGCTTGGCAAGGGGACAGAGACTGCTGAACACTGAAGCTTTCTTT CASSLARGQRLLNTEAFF - TRBD1 TRBJ1-1 TRBV5-6 18
TGTGCCAGCAGCACAACCGGGGAGCTGTTTTTT CASSTTGELFF - - TRBJ2-2 TRBV9 11
TGTGCCAGCAGCTCCTTTGGGGGACAGACAAATTCACCCCTCCACTTT CASSSFGGQTNSPLHF - TRBD1 TRBJ1-6 TRBV7-2 16
TGTGCCAGCAGCTCGATCAGGGTGAACACTGAAGCTTTCTTT CASSSIRVNTEAFF - - TRBJ1-1 TRBV11-2 14
TGTGCCAGCAGCCCGCAGTCCTTATCTAGCAATCAGCCCCAGCATTTT CASSPQSLSSNQPQHF - - TRBJ1-5 TRBV5-8 16
TGTGCCAGCAGCTTAGATGGCGGGGGATACGAGCAGTACTTC CASSLDGGGYEQYF - TRBD2 TRBJ2-7 TRBV13 14
TGCGCCAGCAGTTCTCCTACAGGGTACGAAGCTTTCTTT CASSSPTGYEAFF - - TRBJ1-1 TRBV5-1 13
TGTGCCAGCAGTGTAACAGCGAACACTGAAGCTTTCTTT CASSVTANTEAFF - - TRBJ1-1 TRBV6-4 13
TGTGCCAGCAGCGCTTGGGGGGGACAGGGTCAAGAGACCCAGTACTTC CASSAWGGQGQETQYF - TRBD1 TRBJ2-5 TRBV9 16
TGTGCTCTCAGAGACCGGACAGGGACCTACGAGCAGTACTTC CALRDRTGTYEQYF - TRBD1 TRBJ2-7 TRBV6-5 14
TGCGCCAGCAGCTTGGGAGGGGACAGGGACTCACCCCTCCACTTT CASSLGGDRDSPLHF - TRBD1 TRBJ1-6 TRBV5-1 15
TGTGCCAGTAGTCCCGGGACAGGGGGCGACTATGGCTACACCTTC CASSPGTGGDYGYTF - TRBD1 TRBJ1-2 TRBV19 15
TGTGCCAGCAGCTTTACAGTGAACACTGAAGCTTTCTTT CASSFTVNTEAFF - - TRBJ1-1 TRBV7-2 13
TGTGCCATCAGTGAGGCCCAGGGAAGACAGCCCCAGCATTTT CAISEAQGRQPQHF - - TRBJ1-5 TRBV10-3 14
TGCGCCAGCAGCCGAGGTGACTCCTACGAGCAGTACTTC CASSRGDSYEQYF - - TRBJ2-7 TRBV5-1 13
TGTGCCAGCAGCACCACAGCAGGGCGACGCGAAAAACTGTTTTTT CASSTTAGRREKLFF - - TRBJ1-4 TRBV5-4 15
TGTGCTAGTGGATCCGGACTAGCGGGTAACTCAGATACGCAGTATTTT CASGSGLAGNSDTQYF - TRBD2 TRBJ2-3 TRBV12-5 16
TGCAGCGACCCGCGGTCCCCCTACGAGCAGTACTTC CSDPRSPYEQYF - - TRBJ2-7 TRBV29-1 12
TGTGCCAGTAGTATTCGGCTCCAGGGAAGGCTGGGAAGGCAGGGTGGCGAAAACATTCAGTACTTC CASSIRLQGRLGRQGGENIQYF - - TRBJ2-4 TRBV19 22
TGTGCCAGCAGCCTTGAGGTGGGGGGGCCCCTTATGAACACTGAAGCTTTCTTT CASSLEVGGPLMNTEAFF - - TRBJ1-1 TRBV11-2 18
TGTGCCAGCAGCTTGAGGGCCGGAGGGAACACTGAAGCTTTCTTT CASSLRAGGNTEAFF - - TRBJ1-1 TRBV5-4 15
TGTGCCAGCAGCACTTACAGGGGCCCTTCCTACGAGCAGTACTTC CASSTYRGPSYEQYF - TRBD1 TRBJ2-7 TRBV7-2 15
TGTGCCAGCAGTGAATACAGTCGGGACAGGGAACGTGAGCAGTACTTC CASSEYSRDREREQYF - TRBD1 TRBJ2-7 TRBV25-1 16
TGTGCCAGCCTTCCCATTCAAGGAGCGGCCGGGTACCAAGAGACCCAGTACTTC CASLPIQGAAGYQETQYF - - TRBJ2-5 TRBV11-2 18
TGTGCCAGCAGCTCGGGGCTAGCGGGTAACACCGGGGAGCTGTTTTTT CASSSGLAGNTGELFF - TRBD2 TRBJ2-2 TRBV27 16
TGTGCCAGCAGCCCTCGCAGGGATACTGAAGCTTTCTTT CASSPRRDTEAFF - - TRBJ1-1 TRBV28 13
TGTGCCAGCAGATTATCCCCGTTCAATGAAAAACTGTTTTTT CASRLSPFNEKLFF - - TRBJ1-4 TRBV28 14
TGTGCCATCAGATCAGGGGTGGGCACTAATGAAAAACTGTTTTTT CAIRSGVGTNEKLFF once - TRBJ1-4 TRBV10-3 15
TGTGCATTCTTGTCCGGGGAGACCCAGTACTTC CAFLSGETQYF - - TRBJ2-5 TRBV12-2 11
TGTGCCAGCAGCTTAGGGGCAGCCTACGAGCAGTACTTC CASSLGAAYEQYF once - TRBJ2-7 TRBV11-2 13
TGTGCCACCAGCAGTCCCGGGACAGGGAAGCACGAGCAGTACTTC CATSSPGTGKHEQYF - TRBD1 TRBJ2-7 TRBV15 15
TGTGCCAGTAGACAAAGCTCCTATAATTCACCCCTCCACTTT CASRQSSYNSPLHF - - TRBJ1-6 TRBV19 14
TGTGCCAGCAGTGCCGGGACAAGCAATCAGCCCCAGCATTTT CASSAGTSNQPQHF once - TRBJ1-5 TRBV25-1 14
TGTGCCAGCAGTGAAAGAGCAGGGCGTTTAGAAGCTGAAGCTTTCTTT CASSERAGRLEAEAFF - - TRBJ1-1 TRBV6-1 16
TGTGCTAGTGGTTCCTTGTCCCTAGGGGGTCCAGGGTGGCGAGCTTTCTTT CASGSLSLGGPGWRAFF - - TRBJ1-1 TRBV12-5 17
TGTGCCAGCAGTCCCTTTGGGGCCCAGCCCCAGCATTTT CASSPFGAQPQHF - - TRBJ1-5 TRBV6-5 13
TGTGCCAGCAATCACGGGACAGAGAGCACAGATACGCAGTATTTT CASNHGTESTDTQYF few TRBD1 TRBJ2-3 TRBV6-5 15
TGTGCCAGCAGTAATAATAGGAACACTGAAGCTTTCTTT CASSNNRNTEAFF - - TRBJ1-1 TRBV6-5 13
TGTGCCAGTAGAAACGTAGCGGGGGGATACAATGAGCAGTTCTTC CASRNVAGGYNEQFF - TRBD2 TRBJ2-1 TRBV19 15
TGTGCCAGCAGTTACGGGACAACCTATGGCTACACCTTC CASSYGTTYGYTF once - TRBJ1-2 TRBV6-6 13
TGTGCCAGCAGCCAAGTGGATCGAAGGGGTGGCTACACCTTC CASSQVDRRGGYTF - - TRBJ1-2 TRBV3-1/TRBV3-2 14
TGTGCCAGCAGCCCTATTCGGGGAGGGGACACGCAGTATTTT CASSPIRGGDTQYF - TRBD2 TRBJ2-3 TRBV7-9 14